This entry is about one T cell receptor (beta chain). Its specific antigen is unknown. Base-call qualities are not available, and no considerably larger clone is one nucleotide away. This sample was taken from a study of technical replicates of blood from a handful of donors (TCRdb year 2017). The library was prepared using the immunoSEQ multiplex PCR assay. This immuneACCESS table, as held by TCRdb, lists in-frame sequences with V and J called but not all clones. Of the missing ones, under half trace to an unresolved V gene in checked studies; the others have no known cause. The sample contains 74,000 or so clones, about nine tenths of them found a single time. The ten largest clonotypes hold approximately 0.4% of the sample. The TCR originated in a human donor in good health. Sequencing used T cells isolated from PBMCs.

The CDR3 region: CASSVLRSETQYF. The DNA sequence reads TGTGCCAGCAGTGTTCTGCGAAGCGAGACCCAGTACTTC. Rearrangement joined TRBV2 to TRBJ2-5, with no reliable assignment of the D segment. Reading the germline V gene gives CDR1 SNHLY and CDR2 FYNNEI. The CDR3, from cysteine to phenylalanine, totals 13 residues. Only CDR3 DNA remains: 39 bases, in frame from the first base. Trimming takes 4 bases from V and 5 bases from J, and the germline ends sit 11 bases apart.